The clone carrying this T cell receptor beta chain has a handful of counts. Its specificity is not known. The sample belongs to a study of T cells after yellow fever vaccination. General study results and limits: Clonotype sharing between CD4 and CD8 compartments was small. Contamination by abundant bulk-population clonotypes could be present in FACS-sorted repertoires.

The CDR3 is made up of 17 amino acids. The ends were cut back, 0 bases at V and 0 bases at J, with 15 bases in the middle. The germline V gene encodes CDR1 DFQATT and CDR2 SNEGSKA (reference sequence). Template switching by 5'RACE produced TCR cDNA, adding a universal primer site and UMIs. TCRdb independently ran MiXCR on the 5' RACE reads; one entry per CDR3 protein. Of 250,000 or so distinct CDR3 sequences listed, around 6.7% are singletons. Sequencing used CD4+ T cells sorted from PBMCs, obtained on the day of the yellow fever booster vaccination. The source of this sequence is a man aged 30 to 39 who received the YFV17D yellow fever vaccine. The rearrangement links TRBV20-1 to TRBJ1-5; D uncertain. CDR3 nucleotides: TGCAGTGCTAGAGATCCTCTAGCGGCTAATAGCAATCAGCCCCAGCATTTT. Amino acids: CSARDPLAANSNQPQHF.